Sequencing of this T cell receptor (beta chain) was carried out in a study of cytomegalovirus exposure and HLA in healthy donors. About the study: Researchers found that roughly 77% of 398 genotyped donors fell within the Caucasian-associated ancestry cluster.

This CDR3 has 14 residues. Between the trimmed V and J ends, which lost 1 base and 4 bases, there was a span of 10 bases. Germline assignment: CDR1 LNHDA and CDR2 SQIVND (reference sequence). Use of 60 Vbeta and 13 Jbeta primers characterized the PCR. Method: immunoSEQ multiplex PCR; TCRdb's copy keeps in-frame clones and lacks some. The sample yields over 150,000 clones, about 71% seen once. The clonotype was recovered from a woman in her thirties in good health and CMV-seronegative. Sequencing used PBMCs. The chain joins TRBV19 to TRBJ1-2; TRBD1 is a possible D gene (5 bases). CDR3 residues: CASSIGQTSYGYTF. The CDR3 DNA follows: TGTGCCAGTAGTATAGGACAGACCTCCTATGGCTACACCTTC.